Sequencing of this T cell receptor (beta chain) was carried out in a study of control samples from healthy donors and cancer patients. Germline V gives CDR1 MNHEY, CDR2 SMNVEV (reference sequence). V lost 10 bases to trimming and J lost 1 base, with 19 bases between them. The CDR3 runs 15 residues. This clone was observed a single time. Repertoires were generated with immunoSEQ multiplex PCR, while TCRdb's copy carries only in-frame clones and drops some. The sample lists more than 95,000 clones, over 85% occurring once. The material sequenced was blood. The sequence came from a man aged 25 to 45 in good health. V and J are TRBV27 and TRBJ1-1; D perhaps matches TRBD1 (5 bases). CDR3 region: CATQPLQGENTEAFF. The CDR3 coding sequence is TGTGCCACCCAACCACTCCAGGGAGAGAACACTGAAGCTTTCTTT.